This T cell receptor (beta chain) was identified in a study of blood T cell repertoires in COVID-19. The overall study: From the United States, Italy and Spain came samples of acute and convalescent COVID-19. In each case, the material was cDNA or gDNA derived from T cells, B-cell-depleted T cells, or PBMCs.

Produced via immunoSEQ multiplex PCR; TCRdb's table is partial and in-frame only. The sample has 52,000 or so clones, 83% seen once. Germline CDR1 is KGHDR and CDR2 is SFDVKD. The CDR3 is 15 amino acids. Trimming shortened V by 4 bases and J by 4 bases, and 15 bases separated the two germline ends. Sequencing used peripheral blood. V gene TRBV24-1 combines with J gene TRBJ2-5, with D possibly matching TRBD1 (6 bases). The sequence derives from a man between 35 and 55 years old with acute or convalescent COVID-19. CDR3 sequence: CATSELYRDVETQYF. DNA for the CDR3: TGTGCCACCAGTGAACTTTACAGGGACGTAGAGACCCAGTACTTC.